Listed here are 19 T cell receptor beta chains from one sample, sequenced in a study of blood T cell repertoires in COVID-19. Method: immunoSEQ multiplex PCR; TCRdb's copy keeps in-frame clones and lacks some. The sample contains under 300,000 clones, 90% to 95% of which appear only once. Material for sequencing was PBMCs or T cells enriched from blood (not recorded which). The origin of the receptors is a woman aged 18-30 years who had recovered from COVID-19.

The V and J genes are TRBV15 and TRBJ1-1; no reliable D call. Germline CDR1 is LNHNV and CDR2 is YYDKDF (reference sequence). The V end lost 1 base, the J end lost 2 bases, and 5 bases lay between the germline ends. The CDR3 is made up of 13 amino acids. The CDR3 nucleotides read TGTGCCACCAGCAGAGGCGTTAACACTGAAGCTTTCTTT. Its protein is CATSRGVNTEAFF.

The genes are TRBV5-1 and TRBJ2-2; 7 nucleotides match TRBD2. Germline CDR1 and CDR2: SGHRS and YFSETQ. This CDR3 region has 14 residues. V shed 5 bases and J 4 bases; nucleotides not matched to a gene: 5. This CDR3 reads CASRRLAGTGELFF. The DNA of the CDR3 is TGCGCCAGCAGGAGACTAGCCGGCACCGGGGAGCTGTTTTTT. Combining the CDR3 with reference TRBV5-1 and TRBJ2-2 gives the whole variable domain KAGVTQTPRYLIKTRGQQVTLSCSPISGHRSVSWYQQTPGQGLQFLFEYFSETQRNKGNFPGRFSGRQFSNSRSEMNVSTLELGDSALYLCASRRLAGTGELFFGEGSRLTVL.

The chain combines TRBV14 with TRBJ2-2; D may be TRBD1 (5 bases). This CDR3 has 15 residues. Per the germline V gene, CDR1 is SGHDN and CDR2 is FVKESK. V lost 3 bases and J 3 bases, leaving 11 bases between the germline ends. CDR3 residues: CASSQGRAHTGELFF. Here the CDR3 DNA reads TGTGCCAGCAGCCAGGGCAGGGCCCACACCGGGGAGCTGTTTTTT.

CDR3 loop: CASSRDRAGNGYTF. DNA of the CDR3: TGTGCCAGCAGCCGGGACAGGGCAGGGAATGGCTACACCTTC. This rearrangement joins TRBV6-5 to TRBJ1-2; 9 nucleotides match TRBD1. The CDR3 loop spans 14 amino acids. Germline V gene sequence: CDR1 MNHEY, CDR2 SVGAGI. Germline trimming cut 6 bases from V and 6 bases from J; bases unmatched to any gene: 8.

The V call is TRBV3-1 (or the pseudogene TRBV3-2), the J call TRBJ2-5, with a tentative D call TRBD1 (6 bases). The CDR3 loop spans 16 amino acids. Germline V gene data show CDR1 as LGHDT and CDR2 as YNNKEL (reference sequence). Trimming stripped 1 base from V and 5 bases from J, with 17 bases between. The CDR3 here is CASSQAGESVWETQYF. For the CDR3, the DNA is TGTGCCAGCAGCCAAGCAGGGGAATCCGTTTGGGAGACCCAGTACTTC.

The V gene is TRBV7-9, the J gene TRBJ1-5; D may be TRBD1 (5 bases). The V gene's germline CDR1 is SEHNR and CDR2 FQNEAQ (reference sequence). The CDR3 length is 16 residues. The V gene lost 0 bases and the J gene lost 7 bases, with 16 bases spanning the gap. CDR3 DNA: TGTGCCAGCAGCTTAGCGCAGGGAGGGGTCGGGCAGCCCCAGCATTTT. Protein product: CASSLAQGGVGQPQHF.

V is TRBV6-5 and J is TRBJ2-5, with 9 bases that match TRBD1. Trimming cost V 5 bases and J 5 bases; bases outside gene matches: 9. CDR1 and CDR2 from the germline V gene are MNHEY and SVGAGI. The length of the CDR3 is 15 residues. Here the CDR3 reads CASSPQGALGETQYF. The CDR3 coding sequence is TGTGCCAGCAGTCCACAGGGGGCGCTCGGGGAGACCCAGTACTTC.

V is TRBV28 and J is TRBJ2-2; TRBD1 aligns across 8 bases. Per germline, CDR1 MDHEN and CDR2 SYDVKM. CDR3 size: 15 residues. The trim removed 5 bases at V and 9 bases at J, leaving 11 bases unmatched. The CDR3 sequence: CASSPTGGGIRELFF. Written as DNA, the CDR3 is TGTGCCAGCAGTCCTACAGGGGGTGGGATACGGGAGCTGTTTTTT.

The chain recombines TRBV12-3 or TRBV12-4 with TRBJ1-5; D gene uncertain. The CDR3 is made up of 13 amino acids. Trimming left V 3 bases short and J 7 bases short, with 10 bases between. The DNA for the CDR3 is TGTGCCAGCAGTTTCGGTTTCGGGCAGCCCCAGCATTTT. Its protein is CASSFGFGQPQHF.

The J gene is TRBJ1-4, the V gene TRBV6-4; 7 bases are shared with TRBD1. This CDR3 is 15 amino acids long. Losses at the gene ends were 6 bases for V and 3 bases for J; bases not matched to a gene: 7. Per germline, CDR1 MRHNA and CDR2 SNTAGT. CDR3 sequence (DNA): TGTGCCAGCAGGCCCGACAGGGCCGCTAATGAAAAACTGTTTTTT. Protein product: CASRPDRAANEKLFF.

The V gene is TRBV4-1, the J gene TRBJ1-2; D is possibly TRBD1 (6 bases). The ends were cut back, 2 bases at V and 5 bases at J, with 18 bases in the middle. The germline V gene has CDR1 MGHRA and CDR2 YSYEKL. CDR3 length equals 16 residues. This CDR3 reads CASSQPRSGGRYGYTF. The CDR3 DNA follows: TGCGCCAGCAGCCAACCCCGGTCTGGGGGCCGTTATGGCTACACCTTC.

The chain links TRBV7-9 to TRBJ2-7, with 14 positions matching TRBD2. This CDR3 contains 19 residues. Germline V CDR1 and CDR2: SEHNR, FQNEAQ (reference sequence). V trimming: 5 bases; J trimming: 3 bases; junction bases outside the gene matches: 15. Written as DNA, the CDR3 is TGTGCCAGCAGCCGCGGGACTAGCGGGAGTTTCCCCCGTCGCTACGAGCAGTACTTC. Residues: CASSRGTSGSFPRRYEQYF.

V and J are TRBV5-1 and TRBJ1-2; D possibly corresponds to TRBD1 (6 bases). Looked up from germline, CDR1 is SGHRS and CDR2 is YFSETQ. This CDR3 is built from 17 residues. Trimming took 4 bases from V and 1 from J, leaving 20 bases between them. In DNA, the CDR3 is TGCGCCAGCAGCCCCCATACAGGGTTAGATTATAACTATGGCTACACCTTC. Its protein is CASSPHTGLDYNYGYTF.

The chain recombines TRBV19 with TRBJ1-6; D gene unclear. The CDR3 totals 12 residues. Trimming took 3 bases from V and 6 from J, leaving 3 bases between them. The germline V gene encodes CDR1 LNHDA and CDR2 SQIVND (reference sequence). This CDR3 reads CASSIINSPLHF. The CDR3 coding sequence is TGTGCCAGTAGTATTATTAATTCACCCCTCCACTTT.

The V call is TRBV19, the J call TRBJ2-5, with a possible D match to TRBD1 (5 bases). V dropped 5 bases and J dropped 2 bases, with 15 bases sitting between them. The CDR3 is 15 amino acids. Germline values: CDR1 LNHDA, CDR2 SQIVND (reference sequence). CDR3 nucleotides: TGTGCCAGTAGTTTTGGAACAGGTAGACAAGAGACCCAGTACTTC. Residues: CASSFGTGRQETQYF.

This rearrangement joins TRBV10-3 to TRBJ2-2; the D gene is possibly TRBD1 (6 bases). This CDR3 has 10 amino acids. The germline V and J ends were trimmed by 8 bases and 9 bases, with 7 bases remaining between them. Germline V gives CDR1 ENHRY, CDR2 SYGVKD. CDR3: CAIGGRELFF. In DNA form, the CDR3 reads TGTGCCATCGGGGGCCGGGAGCTGTTTTTT.

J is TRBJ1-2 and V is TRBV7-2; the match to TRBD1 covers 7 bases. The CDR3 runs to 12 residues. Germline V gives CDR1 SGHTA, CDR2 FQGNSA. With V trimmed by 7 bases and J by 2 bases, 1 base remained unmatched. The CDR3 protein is CASIRGNYGYTF. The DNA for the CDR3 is TGTGCCAGCATCAGGGGGAACTATGGCTACACCTTC.

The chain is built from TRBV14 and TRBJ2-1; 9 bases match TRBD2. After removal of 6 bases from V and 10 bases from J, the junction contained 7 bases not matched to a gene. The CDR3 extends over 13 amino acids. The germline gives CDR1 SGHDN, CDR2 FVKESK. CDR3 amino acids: CASSHAGGREQFF. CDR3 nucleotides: TGTGCCAGCAGTCACGCGGGGGGGCGAGAGCAGTTCTTC.

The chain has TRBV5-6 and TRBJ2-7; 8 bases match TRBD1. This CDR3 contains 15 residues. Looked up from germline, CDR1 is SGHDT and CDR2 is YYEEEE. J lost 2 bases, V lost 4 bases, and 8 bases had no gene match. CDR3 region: CASSLTGGEAYEQYF. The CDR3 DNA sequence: TGTGCCAGCAGCCTCACAGGGGGTGAGGCCTACGAGCAGTACTTC.